One sample yielded the 32 T cell receptor beta chains listed below, sequenced in a study of blood T cell repertoires in COVID-19. Here immunoSEQ multiplex PCR was the method, and the copy in TCRdb shows in-frame clones only, minus some. The sample consists of 35,000 to 40,000 clones, 70% to 90% of them appearing once. The sample taken for sequencing was peripheral blood. All receptors derive from a man aged 55-75 years with active COVID-19.

The chain links TRBV2 to TRBJ1-4; D uncertain. Germline CDR1 SNHLY, CDR2 FYNNEI. This CDR3 is built from 14 residues. Deletions cut 4 bases from V and 3 bases from J, with 9 bases between. In nucleotides, the CDR3 is TGTGCCAGCAGTGTAGGAGGGTCTAATGAAAAACTGTTTTTT. This gives the protein CASSVGGSNEKLFF.

V is TRBV7-6 and J is TRBJ2-2; 7 bases match TRBD2. This CDR3 contains 16 residues. Trimming cost V 5 bases and J 3 bases; bases outside gene matches: 9. The germline CDR1 and CDR2 sequences are SGHVS and FNYEAQ. The CDR3 DNA reads as TGTGCCAGCAGCCCCATGGGAGGGCCTGACACCGGGGAGCTGTTTTTT. It codes for CASSPMGGPDTGELFF.

The rearrangement joins TRBV6-2 or TRBV6-3 to TRBJ2-1, with TRBD2 identical over 11 bases. V shed 2 bases and J 5 bases; nucleotides not matched to a gene: 8. This CDR3 has 17 amino acids. CDR1 and CDR2 (germline): MNHEY, SVGEGT. The DNA for the CDR3 is TGTGCCAGCAGTTACGTAATGGGGACTAGCGGAAACAATGAGCAGTTCTTC. Translated: CASSYVMGTSGNNEQFF.

A few counts support this clone. The identical CDR3 is also encoded by other nucleotide sequences in the sample. The chain is built from TRBV18 and TRBJ2-7, with 8 nucleotides matching TRBD1. Trimming took 3 bases from V and 1 from J; bases not matched to a gene: 2. Germline lookup yields CDR1 KGHSH and CDR2 LQKENI. The CDR3 consists of 14 residues. This chain's CDR3 is CASSPRQGSYEQYF. CDR3 DNA: TGTGCCAGCTCACCCCGACAGGGGTCCTACGAGCAGTACTTC. Complete variable domain (other parts from reference TRBV18 and TRBJ2-7): NAGVMQNPRHLVRRRGQEARLRCSPMKGHSHVYWYRQLPEEGLKFMVYLQKENIIDESGMPKERFSAEFPKEGPSILRIQQVVRGDSAAYFCASSPRQGSYEQYFGPGTRLTVT.

The gene calls are TRBV5-1 and TRBJ2-3; 8 nucleotides match TRBD1. Per germline, CDR1 SGHRS and CDR2 YFSETQ. The CDR3 spans 17 residues. V was clipped by 5 bases and J by 4 bases; unmatched bases: 15. In nucleotides, the CDR3 is TGCGCCAGCAGGACGCAGCCGGACAGGGCAGTCGCAGATACGCAGTATTTT. The encoded protein is CASRTQPDRAVADTQYF.

This sequence joins TRBV12-5 and TRBJ1-5; D remains unclear. This CDR3 is 16 amino acids long. V shed 1 base and J shed 8 bases, with 18 bases lying between them. Germline-derived CDR1 and CDR2 are LGHNT and FRNRAP. The CDR3 nucleotides are TGTGCTAGTGGTTTGGGTCCGGAGGGTAGATTCGAGCCCCAGCATTTT. Translating gives CASGLGPEGRFEPQHF.

V is TRBV30 and J is TRBJ2-2, with a weak D call TRBD2 (6 bases). The ends were cut back, 4 bases at V and 5 bases at J, with 8 bases in the middle. Germline V gene lookup returns CDR1 GTSNPN and CDR2 SVGIG (reference sequence). The CDR3 is 12 residues long. CDR3 in DNA: TGTGCCTGGACGGAGGGGACCGGGGAGCTGTTTTTT. Amino acids: CAWTEGTGELFF.

The rearrangement joins TRBV4-3 to TRBJ2-1; 8 bases are shared with TRBD2. The CDR3 totals 16 residues. V was pared by 1 base and J by 8 bases, with 10 bases of the junction left unmatched. Germline lookup yields CDR1 LGHNA and CDR2 YSLEER. This CDR3 reads CASSQGQREFGYEQFF. DNA of the CDR3: TGCGCCAGCAGCCAAGGTCAGCGGGAGTTCGGGTATGAGCAGTTCTTC.

J is TRBJ2-4 and V is TRBV19; perhaps TRBD1 as D (7 bases). V was trimmed by 3 bases and J by 8 bases, leaving 14 bases between them. Germline assignment: CDR1 LNHDA and CDR2 SQIVND (reference sequence). The CDR3 contains 14 residues. The CDR3 region is CASSIGQGDYIQYF. As DNA, the CDR3 is TGTGCCAGTAGTATTGGGCAGGGGGACTACATTCAGTACTTC.

V usage is TRBV6-2 or TRBV6-3 and J usage is TRBJ2-3; D may be TRBD2 (7 bases). Germline CDR1 and CDR2: MNHEY and SVGEGT. The V end was cut by 4 bases, the J end by 7 bases, with 12 bases between. This CDR3 has 13 residues. This CDR3 is CASSFVGGHTQYF. The CDR3, as DNA: TGTGCCAGCAGTTTCGTCGGGGGGCATACGCAGTATTTT.

V usage is TRBV4-3 and J usage is TRBJ2-3; 8 bases match TRBD2. The CDR3 is made up of 15 amino acids. The V segment lost 3 bases and the J segment 3 bases; nucleotides outside the gene matches: 5. Germline CDR1 LGHNA, CDR2 YSLEER. Written as DNA, the CDR3 is TGCGCCAGCAGCCACGGGCAGCGGGAGACAGATACGCAGTATTTT. It specifies CASSHGQRETDTQYF.

The chain joins TRBV5-6 to TRBJ1-5; D remains unclear. The germline gives CDR1 SGHDT, CDR2 YYEEEE. The length of the CDR3 is 16 residues. V was clipped by 1 base and J by 1 base, with 12 bases between them. CDR3 DNA sequence: TGTGCCAGCAGCTTGTACGCGGGAGCAAGCAATCAGCCCCAGCATTTT. It encodes CASSLYAGASNQPQHF.

On this clone itself: This sample includes further DNA sequences coding for the same CDR3. This rearrangement joins TRBV2 to TRBJ2-3; weak D call: TRBD2 (6 bases). Germline lookup yields CDR1 SNHLY and CDR2 FYNNEI. The CDR3 contains 15 residues. V was pared by 1 base and J by 1 base, with 9 bases between. Here the CDR3 DNA reads TGTGCCAGCAGTGAAGGCGGCGGGGGCACAGATACGCAGTATTTT. It yields the protein CASSEGGGGTDTQYF.

The rearrangement links TRBV5-1 to TRBJ2-7; 10 bases are a match to TRBD1. Germline V gene data show CDR1 as SGHRS and CDR2 as YFSETQ. V was pared by 3 bases and J by 4 bases, with 4 bases of the junction left unmatched. This CDR3 has 14 residues. In DNA, the CDR3 is TGCGCCAGCAGCTCGGACAGGGGGTTTTACGAGCAGTACTTC. This translates into CASSSDRGFYEQYF.

This rearrangement joins TRBV7-3 to TRBJ2-3; the D is unclear. In germline, CDR1 is SGHTA, CDR2 FQGTGA. This CDR3 contains 13 residues. V lost 4 bases, J lost 7 bases, and 12 bases lay in between. The CDR3 spells CASSSGDGYTQYF. The CDR3 DNA is TGTGCCAGCAGCTCCGGAGACGGGTATACGCAGTATTTT.

V is TRBV5-4 and J is TRBJ1-6; the D gene is possibly TRBD1 (6 bases). Germline CDR1 and CDR2: SGHNT and YYREEE (reference sequence). The CDR3 is 15 amino acids. Trimming took off 2 bases at V and 5 bases at J, with 11 bases between the two ends. The DNA for the CDR3 is TGTGCCAGCAGCTTACAGGACAGACATAATTCACCCCTCCACTTT. Amino acid sequence: CASSLQDRHNSPLHF. The entire variable domain, with the rest obtained from reference TRBV5-4 and TRBJ1-6, is as follows: ETGVTQSPTHLIKTRGQQVTLRCSSQSGHNTVSWYQQALGQGPQFIFQYYREEENGRGNFPPRFSGLQFPNYSSELNVNALELDDSALYLCASSLQDRHNSPLHFGNGTRLTVT.

The rearrangement joins TRBV27 to TRBJ2-7; D remains ambiguous. V shed 4 bases and J shed 2 bases, with 3 bases lying between them. Germline assignment: CDR1 MNHEY and CDR2 SMNVEV (reference sequence). The CDR3 is made up of 11 amino acids. CDR3 amino acids: CASSSTYEQYF. As DNA, the CDR3 is TGTGCCAGCAGTTCAACCTACGAGCAGTACTTC.

The CDR3 DNA reads as TGTGCCAGCTCACAGGACAGGGTCTACGAGCAGTACTTC. Translated, it gives CASSQDRVYEQYF. The chain recombines TRBV18 with TRBJ2-7, with 8 bases fitting TRBD1. V lost 4 bases and J lost 3; bases outside the gene matches: 2. The CDR3 contains 13 residues. Germline lookup yields CDR1 KGHSH and CDR2 LQKENI.

The chain combines TRBV10-3 with TRBJ1-4; D is unclear. V lost 0 bases and J 3 bases, leaving 14 bases between the germline ends. Germline CDR1 reads ENHRY; CDR2 reads SYGVKD. The CDR3 has 17 amino acids. CDR3 DNA sequence: TGTGCCATCAGTGAGTCCAAGAGGGCTGGGGCTAATGAAAAACTGTTTTTT. This encodes CAISESKRAGANEKLFF.

This clone was detected a few times. The chain employs TRBV19 and TRBJ2-6, with 7 bases matching TRBD1. V trimming: 3 bases; J trimming: 4 bases; junction bases outside the gene matches: 15. The CDR3 has 19 amino acids. Germline values: CDR1 LNHDA, CDR2 SQIVND (reference sequence). The CDR3 is CASSMQTGTVGSGANVLTF. CDR3 nucleotides: TGTGCCAGTAGTATGCAAACCGGGACAGTTGGGTCGGGGGCCAACGTCCTGACTTTC.

The chain is built from TRBV10-3 and TRBJ2-7; D ambiguous. Germline V gives CDR1 ENHRY, CDR2 SYGVKD. The CDR3 is 16 residues long. Trimming pared 2 bases from V and 3 bases from J, leaving 17 bases between. The chain's CDR3 is CAISENAHSHFYEQYF. The CDR3 DNA reads TGTGCCATCAGTGAGAACGCCCACAGCCATTTCTACGAGCAGTACTTC.

The rearrangement joins TRBV3-1 (or the pseudogene TRBV3-2) to TRBJ2-7; 7 nucleotides line up with TRBD2. V was pared by 1 base and J by 2 bases, with 5 bases of the junction left unmatched. This CDR3 is built from 15 residues. Looked up from germline, CDR1 is LGHDT and CDR2 is YNNKEL (reference sequence). The DNA for the CDR3 is TGTGCCAGCAGCCAAGTGTCTAGCGGCCCCTACGAGCAGTACTTC. It encodes CASSQVSSGPYEQYF.

The chain links TRBV5-1 to TRBJ2-1, with 9 bases lining up with TRBD2. The CDR3 length is 15 residues. In germline, CDR1 is SGHRS, CDR2 YFSETQ. J gave up 7 bases and V 3 bases, and 8 bases lay outside the gene matches. The chain's CDR3 is CASSSYLAGENEQFF. The CDR3 bases are TGCGCCAGCAGCTCATATTTAGCGGGAGAAAATGAGCAGTTCTTC.

The chain combines TRBV2 with TRBJ2-1; no clear D gene. The germline CDR1 and CDR2 sequences are SNHLY and FYNNEI. Trimming removed 4 bases from V and 4 bases from J, with 8 bases in between. This CDR3 comprises 13 residues. CDR3 DNA sequence: TGTGCCAGCAGTGTGAGAAATTACAATGAGCAGTTCTTC. It codes for CASSVRNYNEQFF.

This chain connects TRBV12-5 to TRBJ1-5; 9 nucleotides align to TRBD1. With 6 bases clipped from V and 0 bases from J, the junction kept 18 bases outside the gene matches. This CDR3 is 20 amino acids long. Germline V gives CDR1 LGHNT, CDR2 FRNRAP. CDR3 sequence: CASGWDRANPSPYSNQPQHF. CDR3 nucleotide sequence: TGTGCTAGTGGCTGGGACAGGGCAAATCCCTCTCCTTATAGCAATCAGCCCCAGCATTTT.

This chain connects TRBV18 to TRBJ1-1, with 9 positions matching TRBD1. In germline, CDR1 is KGHSH, CDR2 LQKENI. This CDR3 contains 14 residues. Trimming at V came to 5 bases and at J to 3 bases, leaving 4 bases not matched to a gene. This CDR3 is CASSGRTGDTEAFF. DNA of the CDR3: TGTGCCAGCTCAGGGAGGACAGGGGACACTGAAGCTTTCTTT.

The chain recombines TRBV27 with TRBJ2-1; 8 bases align to TRBD2. The CDR3 has 16 amino acids. The V gene end was trimmed by 5 bases and the J gene end by 0 bases; junction bases not matched to a gene: 6. The germline CDR1 and CDR2 sequences are MNHEY and SMNVEV (reference sequence). The CDR3 DNA reads TGTGCCAGCAGTCTCCTAGCGGGTGGCTCCTACAATGAGCAGTTCTTC. Protein: CASSLLAGGSYNEQFF.

The chain links TRBV7-3 to TRBJ2-7; 13 positions agree with TRBD2. V shed 6 bases, J shed 6 bases, and the junction held 8 bases outside the gene matches. The CDR3 has 15 amino acids. Germline CDR1 and CDR2: SGHTA and FQGTGA. CDR3 sequence reads: CASSQGLAGFGEQYF. CDR3 nucleotides: TGTGCCAGCAGTCAGGGACTAGCGGGATTTGGCGAGCAGTACTTC.

The CDR3 is CASSPQGPNTGELFF. The CDR3 nucleotides are TGTGCCAGCAGCCCACAGGGCCCAAACACCGGGGAGCTGTTTTTT. This sequence joins TRBV5-4 and TRBJ2-2; tentatively, D is TRBD1 (6 bases). Trimming removed 4 bases at V and 2 bases at J, with 12 bases between. The CDR3 contains 15 residues. The germline gives CDR1 SGHNT, CDR2 YYREEE (reference sequence).

The chain employs TRBV5-5 and TRBJ2-1, with 9 nucleotides matching TRBD1. CDR3 length: 14 amino acids. The J segment lost 3 bases and the V segment lost 4 bases, leaving 2 bases of the junction unmatched. Germline V lookup: CDR1 SGHKS, CDR2 YYEKEE (reference sequence). CDR3 DNA: TGTGCCAGCAGCACAGGGGGCATCTACAATGAGCAGTTCTTC. Translating it yields CASSTGGIYNEQFF.

The V call is TRBV7-3, the J call TRBJ2-2; D possibly corresponds to TRBD2 (5 bases). The V gene lost 1 base and the J gene lost 6 bases, with 9 bases spanning the gap. The CDR3 is made up of 14 amino acids. CDR1 and CDR2 (germline): SGHTA, FQGTGA. CDR3 in DNA: TGTGCCAGCAGCTTAAGCGGACTTTCCGGGGAGCTGTTTTTT. It codes for CASSLSGLSGELFF.

The rearrangement links TRBV13 to TRBJ1-1, with 9 bases that match TRBD1. Germline-derived CDR1 and CDR2 are PRHDT and FYEKMQ (reference sequence). CDR3 length: 14 amino acids. V lost 6 bases to trimming and J lost 1 base; unmatched junction nucleotides: 3. The CDR3 DNA is TGTGCCAGCAGTTCACAGGGGGCGAACACTGAAGCTTTCTTT. This sequence encodes CASSSQGANTEAFF.